Listed here are 12 T cell receptor beta chains from one sample, sequenced in a study of cytomegalovirus exposure and HLA in healthy donors. The PCR used 60 Vbeta and 13 Jbeta primers. Profiling relied on immunoSEQ multiplex PCR, and the TCRdb table lists in-frame clones only, not all of them. The table records approximately 190,000 clones, around 78% of them present only once. Sequencing was carried out using PBMCs. Source of these receptors: a woman younger than 45 in good health and CMV-seropositive.

This clone was seen once. The rearrangement links TRBV15 to TRBJ2-7, with 10 bases aligning to TRBD1. Germline V lookup: CDR1 LNHNV, CDR2 YYDKDF (reference sequence). The V and J ends lost 0 bases and 0 bases, in that order; junction bases with no gene match: 11. The CDR3 is 19 residues long. The CDR3 DNA is TGTGCCACCAGCAGAGATATCGAAGAGGGACAGGGGAACTCCTACGAGCAGTACTTC. Its protein product is CATSRDIEEGQGNSYEQYF.

The chain employs TRBV4-2 and TRBJ2-1, with no clear D. V dropped 3 bases and J dropped 4 bases, with 7 bases sitting between them. This CDR3 comprises 13 residues. Germline V gives CDR1 LGHNA, CDR2 YNFKEQ. CDR3: CASSQEPYNEQFF. DNA of the CDR3: TGTGCCAGCAGCCAGGAGCCTTACAATGAGCAGTTCTTC.

In nucleotides, the CDR3 is TGTGCCATAGAAGAAGCGGGGGGTTACGAGCAGTACTTC. Translation gives CAIEEAGGYEQYF. The chain joins TRBV10-3 to TRBJ2-7, with 9 bases matching TRBD2. The CDR3 length is 13 residues. V shed 9 bases and J 4 bases; nucleotides not matched to a gene: 7. Germline V gene lookup returns CDR1 ENHRY and CDR2 SYGVKD.

The table lists this clone with a few counts. The same CDR3 also results from other DNA sequences found in this sample. The chain recombines TRBV9 with TRBJ2-7, with D possibly matching TRBD2 (5 bases). Germline-derived CDR1 and CDR2 are SGDLS and YYNGEE. Trimming cost V 0 bases and J 3 bases, with 10 bases left between them. The CDR3 has 14 residues. The CDR3 sequence: CASSVGGGGYEQYF. CDR3 DNA sequence: TGTGCCAGCAGCGTAGGTGGCGGAGGCTACGAGCAGTACTTC. The whole variable domain, filled in from reference TRBV9 and TRBJ2-7, reads DSGVTQTPKHLITATGQRVTLRCSPRSGDLSVYWYQQSLDQGLQFLIQYYNGEERAKGNILERFSAQQFPDLHSELNLSSLELGDSALYFCASSVGGGGYEQYFGPGTRLTVT.

The rearrangement joins TRBV11-3 to TRBJ2-3; D unresolved. Trimming took 5 bases from V and 6 from J, leaving 9 bases between them. Germline CDR1 is SGHNT and CDR2 is YENEEA. The CDR3 consists of 12 residues. The DNA for the CDR3 is TGTGCCAGCAGCCCGGGTAGGGATACGCAGTATTTT. Translating it yields CASSPGRDTQYF.

The CDR3, as DNA: TGTGCCAGCAGCTTAGGGTCCGGACAGGGGGCGAGAGGAGCTTTCTTT. This translates into CASSLGSGQGARGAFF. The genes are TRBV7-2 and TRBJ1-1, with 11 nucleotides matching TRBD1. The J segment lost 10 bases and the V segment lost 1 base, leaving 11 bases of the junction unmatched. Per germline, CDR1 SGHTA and CDR2 FQGNSA. CDR3 size: 16 residues. The entire variable domain, with the rest obtained from reference TRBV7-2 and TRBJ1-1, is as follows: GAGVSQSPSNKVTEKGKDVELRCDPISGHTALYWYRQSLGQGLEFLIYFQGNSAPDKSGLPSDRFSAERTGGSVSTLTIQRTQQEDSAVYLCASSLGSGQGARGAFFGQGTRLTVV.

The chain combines TRBV7-8 with TRBJ2-7, with 14 bases matching TRBD2. Germline CDR1 reads SGHVS; CDR2 reads FQNEAQ. This CDR3 spans 15 amino acids. V was pared by 2 bases and J by 4 bases, with 1 base of the junction left unmatched. The CDR3 DNA is TGTGCCAGCAGCTTATGGACTAGCGGGGGGTACGAGCAGTACTTC. Translation: CASSLWTSGGYEQYF.

The rearrangement joins TRBV9 to TRBJ1-5, with 7 bases matching TRBD1. Germline CDR1 and CDR2: SGDLS and YYNGEE. The CDR3 runs 16 residues. J was trimmed by 7 bases and V by 0 bases; bases with no gene match: 10. The DNA of the CDR3 is TGTGCCAGCAGCGTAGGAGGGCAGGGGGGAATCCAGCCCCAGCATTTT. Residues: CASSVGGQGGIQPQHF.

Only a few counts were recorded for this clone. The chain recombines TRBV28 with TRBJ1-6, with D hard to call. The CDR3 consists of 15 residues. The germline V gene encodes CDR1 MDHEN and CDR2 SYDVKM. The germline V and J ends were trimmed by 4 bases and 0 bases, with 7 bases remaining between them. CDR3 in amino acids: CASSSRGSYNSPLHF. The CDR3 coding sequence is TGTGCCAGCAGTTCACGGGGCTCCTATAATTCACCCCTCCACTTT.

The CDR3 DNA sequence: TGTGCCAGCAGTGGGACAGCCTATGGCTACACCTTC. Translating it yields CASSGTAYGYTF. The chain uses TRBV2 and TRBJ1-2, with D tentatively TRBD1 (6 bases). V was clipped by 4 bases and J by 4 bases, with 7 bases between them. The CDR3 is made up of 12 amino acids. Germline loops: CDR1 SNHLY, CDR2 FYNNEI.

The genes are TRBV5-4 and TRBJ2-5, with TRBD2 identical over 7 bases. Trimming took 4 bases from V and 2 from J; bases not matched to a gene: 8. The CDR3 is 15 amino acids. The V gene's germline CDR1 is SGHNT and CDR2 YYREEE (reference sequence). The CDR3 protein is CASSPGGWQQETQYF. The CDR3 DNA follows: TGTGCCAGCAGCCCGGGGGGTTGGCAGCAAGAGACCCAGTACTTC.

The chain recombines TRBV6-1 with TRBJ1-6; D is unresolved. The CDR3 contains 15 residues. The V end was cut by 4 bases, the J end by 0 bases, with 7 bases between. Per the germline V gene, CDR1 is MNHNS and CDR2 is SASEGT. CDR3 protein: CASSGRSSYNSPLHF. In nucleotides, the CDR3 is TGTGCCAGCAGTGGTCGGAGCTCCTATAATTCACCCCTCCACTTT.